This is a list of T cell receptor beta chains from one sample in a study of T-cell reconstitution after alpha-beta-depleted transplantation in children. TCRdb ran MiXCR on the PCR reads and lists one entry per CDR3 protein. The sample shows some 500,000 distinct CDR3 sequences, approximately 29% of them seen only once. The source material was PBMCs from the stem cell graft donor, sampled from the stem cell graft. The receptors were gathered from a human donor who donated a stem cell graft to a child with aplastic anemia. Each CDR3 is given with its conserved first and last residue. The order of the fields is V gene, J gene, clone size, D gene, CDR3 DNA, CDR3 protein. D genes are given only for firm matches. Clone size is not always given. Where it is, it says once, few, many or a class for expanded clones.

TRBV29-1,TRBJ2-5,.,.,TGCAGCGTTGAACTAGCCAGGGAGACCCAGTACTTC,CSVELARETQYF
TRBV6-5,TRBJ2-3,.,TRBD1,TGTGCCAGCAGTTTAGGGACAGCTTGGGCAGATACGCAGTATTTT,CASSLGTAWADTQYF
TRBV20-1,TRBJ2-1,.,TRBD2,TGCAGTCCAGGACTAGCGGGAGCAAATGAGCAGTTCTTC,CSPGLAGANEQFF
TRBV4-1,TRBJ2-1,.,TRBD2,TGCGCCAGCAGCCACATGACTAGCGGGAGGCCCCTTTTCAATGAGCAGTTCTTC,CASSHMTSGRPLFNEQFF
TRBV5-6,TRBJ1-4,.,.,TGTGCCAGCAGCTTGGACAGCTCTAATGAAAAACTGTTTTTT,CASSLDSSNEKLFF
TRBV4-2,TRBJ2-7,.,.,TGTGCCAGCAGCCGACGCATCGTGGGGGGAAGAGATAGCTACGAGCAGTACTTC,CASSRRIVGGRDSYEQYF
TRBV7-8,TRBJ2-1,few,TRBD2,TGTGCCTCCAGGTACGGGCGGGAGTGGGGCAATGAGCAGTTCTTC,CASRYGREWGNEQFF
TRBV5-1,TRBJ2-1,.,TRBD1,TGCGCCAGCAGCTTACTACCGGGACAGGTTCACAATGAGCAGTTCTTC,CASSLLPGQVHNEQFF
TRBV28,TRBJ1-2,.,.,TGTGCCAGCAGTCCCCCGGCGATTGGTGGCTACACCTTC,CASSPPAIGGYTF
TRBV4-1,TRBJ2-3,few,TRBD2,TGCGCCAGCAGCCGCGGAAGGGTGGGAGGGACAGATACGCAGTATTTT,CASSRGRVGGTDTQYF
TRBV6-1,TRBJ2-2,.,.,TGTGCCAGCAGGCAGGGACTTCAGATCGGGGAGCTGTTTTTT,CASRQGLQIGELFF
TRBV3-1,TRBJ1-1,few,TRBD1,TGTGCCAGCAGCCAAGGACAGGGCACTGAAGCTTTCTTT,CASSQGQGTEAFF
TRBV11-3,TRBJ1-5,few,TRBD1,TGTGCCAGCAGCCAAGACAGGGGGGGTCAGCCCCAGCATTTT,CASSQDRGGQPQHF
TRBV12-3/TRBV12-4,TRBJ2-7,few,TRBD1,TGTGCCAGCAGCCACCAGACCCCTCAGGGGGACAGTGGCTACGAGCAGTACTTC,CASSHQTPQGDSGYEQYF
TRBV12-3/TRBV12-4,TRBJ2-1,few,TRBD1,TGTGCCAGCAGTTTGGGACAGGGACGGTTCTTC,CASSLGQGRFF
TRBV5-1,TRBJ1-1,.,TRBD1,TGCGCCAGCGAACGGGGGACAGGGCCCTCTGAAGCTTTCTTT,CASERGTGPSEAFF
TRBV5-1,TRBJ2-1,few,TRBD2,TGCGCCAGCAGCCAGGTGTCTAGTGGCGGGAGTATGAGTGAGCAGTTCTTC,CASSQVSSGGSMSEQFF
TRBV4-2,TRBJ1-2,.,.,TGTGCCAGCAGCCAAGAAAAGGTCACAAGCGGGGGGCGCGTTTCTAACTATGGCTACACCTTC,CASSQEKVTSGGRVSNYGYTF
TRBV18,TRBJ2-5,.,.,TGTGCCAGCTCACCAACCCTTCGGAGAGAGACCCAGTACTTC,CASSPTLRRETQYF
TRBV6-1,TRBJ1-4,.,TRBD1,TGTGCCAGCATCTCGACAGGGGCAGCTAATGAAAAACTGTTTTTT,CASISTGAANEKLFF
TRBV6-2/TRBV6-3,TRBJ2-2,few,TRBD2,TGTGCCAGCATCCGATGGGGACTAGCGGGAGGTTTGGAGCTGTTTTTT,CASIRWGLAGGLELFF
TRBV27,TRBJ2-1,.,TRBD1,TGTGCCAGCATTTCTAGACAGGGGACCTACAATGAGCAGTTCTTC,CASISRQGTYNEQFF
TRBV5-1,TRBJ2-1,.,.,TGCGCCAGCAGCTTCCCAGCGGAAGGCTCCTACAATGAGCAGTTCTTC,CASSFPAEGSYNEQFF
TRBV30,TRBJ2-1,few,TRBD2,TGTGCCTGGACGTGGGGGGCGGGAGGAAATGAGCAGTTCTTC,CAWTWGAGGNEQFF
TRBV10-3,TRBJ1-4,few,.,TGTGCCATCTCAAGAGGGGATGGTGAAAAACTGTTTTTT,CAISRGDGEKLFF
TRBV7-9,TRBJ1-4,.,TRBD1,TGTGCCAGCAGCTGGACGACAGGGGGTTTGGATGAAAAACTGTTTTTT,CASSWTTGGLDEKLFF
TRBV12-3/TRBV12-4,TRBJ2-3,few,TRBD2,TGTGCCAGCAGTACTGGGACTAGCGGGAGGAGCACAGATACGCAGTATTTT,CASSTGTSGRSTDTQYF